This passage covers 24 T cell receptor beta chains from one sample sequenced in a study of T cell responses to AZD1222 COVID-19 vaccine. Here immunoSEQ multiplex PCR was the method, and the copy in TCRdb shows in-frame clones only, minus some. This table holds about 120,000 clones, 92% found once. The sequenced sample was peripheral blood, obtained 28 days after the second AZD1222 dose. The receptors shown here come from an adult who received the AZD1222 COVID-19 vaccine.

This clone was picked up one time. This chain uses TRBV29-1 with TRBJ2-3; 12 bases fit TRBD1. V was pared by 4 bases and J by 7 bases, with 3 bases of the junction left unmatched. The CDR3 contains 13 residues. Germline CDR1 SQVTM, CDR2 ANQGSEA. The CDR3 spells CSVAGTGGYTQYF. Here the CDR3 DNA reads TGCAGCGTTGCTGGGACAGGGGGCTATACGCAGTATTTT.

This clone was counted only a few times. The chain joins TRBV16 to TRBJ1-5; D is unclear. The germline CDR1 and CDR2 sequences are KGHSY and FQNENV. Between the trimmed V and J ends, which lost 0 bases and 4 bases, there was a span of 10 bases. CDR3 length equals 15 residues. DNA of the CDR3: TGTGCCAGCAGCCAATCGCAGACACGAAATCAGCCCCAGCATTTT. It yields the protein CASSQSQTRNQPQHF.

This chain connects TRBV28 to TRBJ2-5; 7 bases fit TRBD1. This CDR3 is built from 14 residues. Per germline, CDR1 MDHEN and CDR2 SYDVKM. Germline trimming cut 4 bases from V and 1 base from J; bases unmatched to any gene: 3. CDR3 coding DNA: TGTGCCAGCAGTTGGACAGGCGCCCAAGAGACCCAGTACTTC. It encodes CASSWTGAQETQYF.

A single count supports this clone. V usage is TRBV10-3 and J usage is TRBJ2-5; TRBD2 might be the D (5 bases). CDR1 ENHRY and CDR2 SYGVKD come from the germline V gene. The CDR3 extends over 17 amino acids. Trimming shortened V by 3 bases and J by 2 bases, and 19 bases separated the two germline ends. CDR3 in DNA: TGTGCCATCAGTGATCCGCGGGCCGCCCAAGGACAAGAGACCCAGTACTTC. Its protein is CAISDPRAAQGQETQYF.

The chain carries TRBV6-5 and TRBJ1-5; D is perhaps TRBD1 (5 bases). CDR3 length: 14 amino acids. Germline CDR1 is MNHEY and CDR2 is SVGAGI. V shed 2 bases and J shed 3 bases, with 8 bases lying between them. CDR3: CASSYGGYNQPQHF. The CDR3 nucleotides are TGTGCCAGCAGTTACGGGGGGTACAATCAGCCCCAGCATTTT.

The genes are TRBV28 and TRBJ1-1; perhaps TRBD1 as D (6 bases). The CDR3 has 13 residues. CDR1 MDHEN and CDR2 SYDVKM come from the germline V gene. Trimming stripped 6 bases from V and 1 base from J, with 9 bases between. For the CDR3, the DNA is TGTGCCAGCAGGGCACAGGGGAACACTGAAGCTTTCTTT. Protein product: CASRAQGNTEAFF.

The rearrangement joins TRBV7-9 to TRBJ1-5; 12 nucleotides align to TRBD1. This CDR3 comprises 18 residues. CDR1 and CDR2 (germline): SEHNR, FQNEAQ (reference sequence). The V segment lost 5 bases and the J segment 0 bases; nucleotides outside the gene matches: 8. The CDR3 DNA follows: TGTGCCAGCAGCACCCCGGGACAGGGGGCGAGTAGCAATCAGCCCCAGCATTTT. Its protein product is CASSTPGQGASSNQPQHF.

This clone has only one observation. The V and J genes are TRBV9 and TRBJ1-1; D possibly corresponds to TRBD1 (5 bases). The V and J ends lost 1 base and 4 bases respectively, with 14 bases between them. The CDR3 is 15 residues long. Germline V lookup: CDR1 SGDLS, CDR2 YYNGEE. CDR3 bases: TGTGCCAGCAGCGTACTAGGGGTGAGAGGCACTGAAGCTTTCTTT. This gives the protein CASSVLGVRGTEAFF.

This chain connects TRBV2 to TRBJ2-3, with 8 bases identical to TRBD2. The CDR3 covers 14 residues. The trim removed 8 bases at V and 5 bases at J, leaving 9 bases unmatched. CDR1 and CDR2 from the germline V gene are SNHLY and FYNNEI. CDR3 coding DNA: TGTGCCAGCCTCCGGTTTGCGGGGGGAGATACGCAGTATTTT. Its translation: CASLRFAGGDTQYF.

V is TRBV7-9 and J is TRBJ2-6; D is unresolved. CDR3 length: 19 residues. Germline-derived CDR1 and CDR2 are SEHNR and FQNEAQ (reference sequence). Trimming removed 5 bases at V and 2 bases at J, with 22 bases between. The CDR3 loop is CASSQSAAARKAGANVLTF. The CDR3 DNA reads TGTGCCAGCAGCCAAAGTGCGGCAGCCAGAAAAGCTGGGGCCAACGTCCTGACTTTC.

The CDR3 DNA reads TGTGCCAGCAAAACCCTACCGGGGGACTATGGCTACACCTTC. Protein sequence: CASKTLPGDYGYTF. This chain uses TRBV28 with TRBJ1-2, with a weak D call TRBD1 (5 bases). The V and J ends lost 7 bases and 3 bases respectively, with 15 bases between them. The CDR3 runs 14 residues. CDR1 is MDHEN and CDR2 is SYDVKM in the germline V gene.

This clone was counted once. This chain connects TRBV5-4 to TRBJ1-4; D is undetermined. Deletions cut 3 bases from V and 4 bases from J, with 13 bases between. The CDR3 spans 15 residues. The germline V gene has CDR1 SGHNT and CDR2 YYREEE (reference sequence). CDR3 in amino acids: CASSSMDGGNEKLFF. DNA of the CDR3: TGTGCCAGCAGCTCGATGGACGGTGGTAATGAAAAACTGTTTTTT.

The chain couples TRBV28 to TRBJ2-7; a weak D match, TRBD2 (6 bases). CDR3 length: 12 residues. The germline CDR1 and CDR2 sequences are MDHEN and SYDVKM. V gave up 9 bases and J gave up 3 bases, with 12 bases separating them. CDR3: CASRRVGYEQYF. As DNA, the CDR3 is TGTGCCAGTCGGAGGGTTGGCTACGAGCAGTACTTC.

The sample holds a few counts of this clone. The CDR3 nucleotides are TGTGCCAGCAGTCGGGTCAGCCCCACTGAAAAACTGTTTTTT. Its protein is CASSRVSPTEKLFF. The rearrangement uses TRBV28 and TRBJ1-4; D gene uncertain. V was cut by 5 bases and J by 7 bases, with 14 bases left in between. Germline CDR1 MDHEN, CDR2 SYDVKM. This CDR3 is 14 amino acids long.

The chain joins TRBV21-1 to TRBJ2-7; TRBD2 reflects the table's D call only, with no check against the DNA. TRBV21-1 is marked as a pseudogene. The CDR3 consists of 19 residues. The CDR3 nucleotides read TGTGCCAGCAGCCCGACTAGCGTCAAGATCCAACATCTCCCTTACGAGCAGTACTTC. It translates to CASSPTSVKIQHLPYEQYF.

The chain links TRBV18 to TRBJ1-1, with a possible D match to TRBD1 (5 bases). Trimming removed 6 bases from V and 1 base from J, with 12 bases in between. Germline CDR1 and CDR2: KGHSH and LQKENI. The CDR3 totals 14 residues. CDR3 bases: TGTGCCAGCTCCCCCGGCAGGGCGAACACTGAAGCTTTCTTT. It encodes CASSPGRANTEAFF.

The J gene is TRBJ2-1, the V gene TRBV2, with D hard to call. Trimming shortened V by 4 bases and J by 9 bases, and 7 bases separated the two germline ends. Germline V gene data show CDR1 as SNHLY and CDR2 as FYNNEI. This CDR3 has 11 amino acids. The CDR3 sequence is CASSGVVEQFF. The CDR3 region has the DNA TGTGCCAGCAGTGGGGTGGTTGAGCAGTTCTTC.

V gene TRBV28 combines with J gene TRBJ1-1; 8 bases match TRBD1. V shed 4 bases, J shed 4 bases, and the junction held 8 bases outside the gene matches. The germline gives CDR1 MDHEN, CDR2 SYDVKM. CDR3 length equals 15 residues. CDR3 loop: CASSSYRGSTTEAFF. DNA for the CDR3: TGTGCCAGCAGTTCCTACAGGGGGTCTACCACTGAAGCTTTCTTT.

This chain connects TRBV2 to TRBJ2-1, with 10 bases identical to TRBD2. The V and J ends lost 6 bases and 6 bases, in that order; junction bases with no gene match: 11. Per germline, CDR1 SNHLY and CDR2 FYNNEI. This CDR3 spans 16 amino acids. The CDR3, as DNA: TGTGCCAGCAGCTCTTCCCTAGCGGGAGTGGTCAATGAGCAGTTCTTC. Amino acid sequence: CASSSSLAGVVNEQFF.

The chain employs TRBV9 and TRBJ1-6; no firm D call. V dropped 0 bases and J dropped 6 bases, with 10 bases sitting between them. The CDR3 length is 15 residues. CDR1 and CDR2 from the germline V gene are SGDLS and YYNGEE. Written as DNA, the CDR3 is TGTGCCAGCAGCGTAGGGGTCCAAACTAATTCACCCCTCCACTTT. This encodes CASSVGVQTNSPLHF.

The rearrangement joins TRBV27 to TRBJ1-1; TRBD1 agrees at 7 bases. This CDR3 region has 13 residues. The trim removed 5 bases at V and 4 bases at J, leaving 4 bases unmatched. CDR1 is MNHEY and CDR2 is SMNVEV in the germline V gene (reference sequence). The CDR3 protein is CASSLRQGTEAFF. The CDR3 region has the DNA TGTGCCAGCAGTCTGAGACAGGGCACTGAAGCTTTCTTT.

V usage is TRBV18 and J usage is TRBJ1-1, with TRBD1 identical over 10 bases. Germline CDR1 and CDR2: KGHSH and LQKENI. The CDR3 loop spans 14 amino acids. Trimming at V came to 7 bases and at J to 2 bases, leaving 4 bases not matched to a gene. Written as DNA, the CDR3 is TGTGCCAGCTTACGGACAGGGGGAAACACTGAAGCTTTCTTT. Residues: CASLRTGGNTEAFF.

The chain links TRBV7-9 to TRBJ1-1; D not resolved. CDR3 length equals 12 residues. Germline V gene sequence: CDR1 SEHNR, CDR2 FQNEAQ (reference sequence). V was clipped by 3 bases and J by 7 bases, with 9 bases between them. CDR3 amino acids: CASSFQILEAFF. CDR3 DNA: TGTGCCAGCAGCTTTCAGATCCTTGAAGCTTTCTTT.

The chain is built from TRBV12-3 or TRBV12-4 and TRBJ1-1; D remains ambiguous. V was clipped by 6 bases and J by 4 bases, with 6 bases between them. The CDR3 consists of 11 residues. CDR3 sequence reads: CASRGGTEAFF. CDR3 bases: TGTGCCAGCAGAGGAGGCACTGAAGCTTTCTTT.